This T cell receptor beta chain was captured in a study of cytomegalovirus exposure and HLA in healthy donors (TCRdb year 2017). About the investigation overall: An earlier analysis of 587 of the donors reported 250 to 350 Gb of sequence data and 117 million unique TCR beta sequences obtained from 180 million or so T cells. An early release that covered roughly 600 HLA-typed donors contained approximately 300 gigabases of sequencing data and 80 million or so unique TCR sequences. Of the roughly 420 genotyped donors, 81% were placed in the genetic ancestry cluster associated with self-reported Caucasian donors. The aim of the study was to test whether cataloging public T cell receptors could identify signatures of past pathogen exposure. The study used immunosequencing to profile the T cell repertoires of several hundred subjects and linked those repertoires to cytomegalovirus serostatus. In addition to the first cohort of 500 to 850 subjects, a separate validation cohort of approximately 110 different subjects was used. The study combined high-throughput TCR immunosequencing, statistical association of individual TCRs with disease status, and machine learning to predict cytomegalovirus infection status. A later analysis re-analyzed previously published TCR beta repertoires from 500 to 700 donors and added high-resolution HLA genotyping to study TCR occurrence patterns. Rather than using new phenotypic data, the later analysis identified candidate immune exposures from TCR beta sequences and from how often those sequences occurred across donors. An earlier analysis of nearly 600 of the donors applied high-throughput TCR beta sequencing to assess whether each TCR beta V gene segment acted as functional or pseudogenic. Donor age, sex, ethnicity and CMV serostatus were compiled together with the repertoire data. In a later genetic analysis, genome-wide SNP genotypes for about 65% of the roughly 670 donors were used, and that subset was treated as a discovery cohort. All discovery cohort repertoires had been generated using a single sequencing platform. HLA typing covered class I and class II loci at four-digit resolution. Typing coverage varied by locus: roughly 620-630 donors for A, B, C, DRB1 and DQB1; roughly 560 for DQA1; approximately 610 for DPA1; 400 to 480 for DPB1. Several DR-DQ haplotypes were treated as single units for association and clustering because of strong linkage in the cohort. On average, 235,054 unique TCR beta nucleotide sequences were sequenced per donor among some 420 genotyped donors of the cohort, with 15% to 20% of those sequences being non-productive.

The cohort consisted of 600 to 750 healthy bone marrow donors. Cohort members were all nominally healthy when sampled, although unrecorded immune exposures were likely present. The donor tested CMV seropositive, placing the donor among the 289 seropositive members of the cohort. Every donor gave a peripheral blood sample, and the peripheral blood mononuclear cells from that sample were used for TCR beta sequencing. The Qiagen DNeasy Blood Extraction Kit was used to extract genomic DNA from the blood cell samples. Library generation was performed with the immunoSEQ multiplex PCR assay. The multiplex PCR relied on a mix of 60 forward primers for TCR Vbeta segments and 13 reverse primers for TCR Jbeta segments. The CDR3 region of rearranged TCR beta genes was amplified from genomic DNA by a multiplex PCR assay. The amplified TCR beta libraries were sequenced on the Illumina HiSeq System as 87-base-pair reads. For the original study's pipeline: A later analysis tallied around 80 million unique TCR beta chains across the 666 repertoires, and approximately 12 million of those chains were shared by two or more donors. Raw reads were error-corrected and collapsed into unique sequences with a nearest-neighbor algorithm that merged closely related sequences to remove PCR and sequencing errors. V, D and J gene segments were assigned by aligning CDR3 sequences to IMGT reference sequences. For a sequence to be retained, a match of at least six nucleotides to both a V gene segment and a J gene segment was required. Rearrangements were called productive when the CDR3 lacked stop codons and stayed in frame with V and J; all others were non-productive. Following IMGT convention, CDR3 was defined as the stretch from the second conserved V-encoded cysteine up to the conserved J-encoded phenylalanine. In an earlier analysis of more than 550 of the donors, sequences lacking an unambiguous match to a single V gene segment were excluded. In an earlier analysis of 587 of the donors, a V segment was called functional when productive rearrangements were above 56.7%, and segregating when the standard deviation between donors exceeded 5%. A statistical classification framework was developed to diagnose cytomegalovirus status using the catalog of TCR beta chain sequences. V and J gene assignment, in a later analysis, came from comparing TCR nucleotide sequences with IMGT/GENE-DB human TR gene sequences. In a later analysis, CDR3 sequences and most-parsimonious VDJ recombination scenarios were assigned using the TCRdist pipeline. In a later analysis, each TCR beta chain was defined by its CDR3 amino acid sequence together with its V-gene family, and reads without a unique V-gene family were excluded. In a later analysis, several hundred highly shared, low-generation-probability nucleotide sequences were removed to address suspected cross-contamination and a sequencing artifact. In a later analysis, a clonal expansion index for each public chain was calculated from normalized within-repertoire ranks of inferred template counts. In a later analysis, generation probabilities were computed using a VDJ recombination model fitted to out-of-frame rearrangements, and the results were checked against IGoR. In a later analysis, hypergeometric tests were used to score TCR-TCR, TCR-HLA and TCR-CMV co-occurrence, with a repertoire-size bias correction applied to TCR pairs. To estimate false discovery rates, a later analysis permuted the HLA or CMV assignments 20 times. A later analysis grouped co-occurring TCRs with DBSCAN, adding TCRdist sequence similarity when clustering within HLA-allele-positive subsets. Co-occurrence clustering excluded repertoires with fewer than 30,000 or more than 120,000 public chains, plus five with anomalous nucleotide sharing. TCRdb obtained this table from immuneACCESS and retained in-frame rearrangements with V and J assigned. These tables miss some clones; where compared with another copy, unresolved V genes account for less than half of the shortfall, and the remainder is unexplained. V, J and clone size were drawn from that table, and D and trimming were deduced from the DNA. For this sample there are roughly 130,000 clones; 74% appear just once. The ten largest clones represent 5.5% to 7.5% of the sample.

On the study overall, not on this receptor specifically: A later analysis reported that several top co-occurrence clusters appeared linked to parvovirus B19, influenza, CMV and Epstein-Barr virus. Assigning TCR associations to individual alleles was difficult when HLA alleles, especially DR and DQ, strongly co-occurred. Because HLA typing was missing for some donors at each locus, association tests included only the typed subset. Because counts were too low, about 17 rarely observed V segments, including chromosome 9 orphons, were excluded from the earlier analysis of several hundred of the donors. Because the 87-base-pair reads could not distinguish some IMGT-functional V segments, including TRBV6-2 and TRBV6-3, those segments were excluded. Sequencing depth was assumed to be roughly uniform across donors in the presence/absence analyses, though that assumption may not hold. The classifier was reported to diagnose cytomegalovirus status with high specificity and sensitivity in both the original and validation cohorts. A further reported finding was that TCR beta sequences accurately predicted the HLA-A and HLA-B alleles for most subjects in the first cohort. A few of the identified cytomegalovirus-associated TCR beta chains were confirmed in vitro to be specific for cytomegalovirus antigens. It was suggested by the authors that the approach could potentially be generalized to other disease states and immunological phenotypes. A later analysis associated 15,000 to 20,000 TCR beta sequences with specific HLA alleles at a false discovery rate of 0.05. Compared with the approximately 670-donor mean, donors in an Asian-associated ancestry cluster had fewer N-insertions in productive TCRs, according to a later genetic analysis. Across donors, most TCR sequences were observed very rarely, whereas some public TCRs were present in many individuals. Correlated functional status among segregating V segments might reflect linkage disequilibrium, but an unknown experimental factor could not be ruled out. This cohort had only TCR beta chains sequenced, and the lack of alpha or paired-chain data limited which features could be detected. Compared with equally common non-associated chains, HLA-associated TCR beta chains in a later analysis were more clonally expanded and had lower generation probabilities. A total of 150 or so TCR beta chains were listed by the study as associated with cytomegalovirus. In a later analysis, the rate of TCR association differed among HLA loci, with DRB1 alleles having the most associated TCRs and HLA-C alleles having the fewest. CMV serostatus was the only immune exposure information available for the cohort. In a later genetic analysis, a missense DCLRE1C variant was associated with V-gene and J-gene trimming of TCR beta chains, and the association was replicated in an independent cohort. In an earlier analysis of about 550 of the donors, most TCR beta V segments were observed in productive rearrangements about 87% or about 30% of the time, broadly matching IMGT annotations. A later analysis found that most CMV-associated TCR beta chains appeared HLA-restricted, with HLA associations seemingly driven largely by CMV exposure. A cluster of highly shared sequence variants was judged likely to represent a technical artifact of the sequencing pipeline.

Only a few counts were recorded for this clone. What this receptor recognizes is not known. No base qualities exist here, and no much larger clone lies one base off it. V is cut back by 5 bases and J by 3 bases, with 9 bases in the junction unmatched. The CDR3 numbers 16 residues from cysteine through phenylalanine. Only CDR3 DNA remains: 48 bases, in frame from the first base. Per the germline V gene (reference sequence), SEHNR is the CDR1 and FQNEAQ is the CDR2. The sequence derives from a woman in her fifties or sixties in good health and CMV-seropositive. The chain joins TRBV7-9 to TRBJ1-5, and TRBD1 matches 8 of the central bases. Sequences were obtained from PBMCs. CDR3 protein: CASSNVDRVVNQPQHF. The bases read TGTGCCAGCAGCAACGTGGACAGGGTCGTCAATCAGCCCCAGCATTTT. With all but the CDR3 taken from the reference TRBV7-9 and TRBJ1-5 genes, the full variable domain is: DTGVSQNPRHKITKRGQNVTFRCDPISEHNRLYWYRQTLGQGPEFLTYFQNEAQLEKSRLLSDRFSAERPKGSFSTLEIQRTEQGDSAMYLCASSNVDRVVNQPQHFGDGTRLSIL.